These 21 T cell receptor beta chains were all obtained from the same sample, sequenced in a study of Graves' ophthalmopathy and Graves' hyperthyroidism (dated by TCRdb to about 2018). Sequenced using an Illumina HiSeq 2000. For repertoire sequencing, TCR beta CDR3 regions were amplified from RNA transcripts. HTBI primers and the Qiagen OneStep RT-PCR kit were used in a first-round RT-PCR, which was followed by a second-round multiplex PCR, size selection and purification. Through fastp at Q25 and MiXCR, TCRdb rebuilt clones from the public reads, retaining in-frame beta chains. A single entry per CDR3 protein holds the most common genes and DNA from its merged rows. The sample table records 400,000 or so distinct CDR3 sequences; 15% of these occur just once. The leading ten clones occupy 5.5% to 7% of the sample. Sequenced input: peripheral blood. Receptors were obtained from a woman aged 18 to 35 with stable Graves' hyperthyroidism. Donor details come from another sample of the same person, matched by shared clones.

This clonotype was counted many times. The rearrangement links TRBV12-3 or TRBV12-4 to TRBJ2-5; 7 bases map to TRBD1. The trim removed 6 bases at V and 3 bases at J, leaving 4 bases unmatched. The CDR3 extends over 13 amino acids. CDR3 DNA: TGTGCCAGCAGGTCGGGACAGAAAGAGACCCAGTACTTC. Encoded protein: CASRSGQKETQYF.

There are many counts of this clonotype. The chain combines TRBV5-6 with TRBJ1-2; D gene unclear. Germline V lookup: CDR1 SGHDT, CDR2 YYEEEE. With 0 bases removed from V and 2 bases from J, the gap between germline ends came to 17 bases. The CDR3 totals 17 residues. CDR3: CASSLGVGIWTNYGYTF. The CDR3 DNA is TGTGCCAGCAGCTTGGGTGTCGGTATTTGGACGAACTATGGCTACACCTTC.

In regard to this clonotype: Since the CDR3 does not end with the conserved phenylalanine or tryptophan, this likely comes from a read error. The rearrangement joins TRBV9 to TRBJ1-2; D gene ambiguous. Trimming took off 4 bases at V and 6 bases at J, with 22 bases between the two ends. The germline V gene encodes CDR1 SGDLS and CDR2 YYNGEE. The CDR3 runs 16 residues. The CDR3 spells CASSSAAALFKDGYTL. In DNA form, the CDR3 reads TGTGCCAGCAGCTCCGCCGCAGCACTCTTCAAGGATGGCTACACCCTC.

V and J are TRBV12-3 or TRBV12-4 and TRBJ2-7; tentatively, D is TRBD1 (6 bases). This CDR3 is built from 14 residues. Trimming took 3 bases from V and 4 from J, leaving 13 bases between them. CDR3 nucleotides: TGTGCCAGCAGTTTTGGGGTCACAGGGTACGAGCAGTACTTC. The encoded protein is CASSFGVTGYEQYF.

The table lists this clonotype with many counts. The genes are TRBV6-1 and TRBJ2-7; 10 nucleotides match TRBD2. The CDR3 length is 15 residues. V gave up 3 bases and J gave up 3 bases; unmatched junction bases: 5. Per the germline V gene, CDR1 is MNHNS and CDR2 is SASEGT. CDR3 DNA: TGTGCCAGCAGTGAGGAGCGGGGGGGCCGCTACGAGCAGTACTTC. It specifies CASSEERGGRYEQYF.

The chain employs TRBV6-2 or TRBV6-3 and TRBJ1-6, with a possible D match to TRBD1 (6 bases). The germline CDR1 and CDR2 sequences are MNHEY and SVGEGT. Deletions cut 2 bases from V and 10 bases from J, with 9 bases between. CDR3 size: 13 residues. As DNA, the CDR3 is TGTGCCAGCAGTTACGGGGGGGGCTCACCCCTCCACTTT. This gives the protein CASSYGGGSPLHF.

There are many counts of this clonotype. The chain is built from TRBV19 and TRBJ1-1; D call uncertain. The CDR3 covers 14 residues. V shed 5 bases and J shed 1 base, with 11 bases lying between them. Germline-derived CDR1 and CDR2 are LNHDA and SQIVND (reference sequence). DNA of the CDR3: TGTGCCAGTAGTGGACTAAACAGGAACACTGAAGCTTTCTTT. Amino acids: CASSGLNRNTEAFF.

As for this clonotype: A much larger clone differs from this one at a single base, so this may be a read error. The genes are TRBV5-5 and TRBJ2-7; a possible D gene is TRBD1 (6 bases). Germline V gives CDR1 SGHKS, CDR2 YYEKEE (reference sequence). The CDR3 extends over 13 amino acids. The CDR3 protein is CAGSFRGSNEQYF. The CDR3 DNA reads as TGTGCCGGCAGCTTCAGGGGATCTAACGAGCAGTACTTC.

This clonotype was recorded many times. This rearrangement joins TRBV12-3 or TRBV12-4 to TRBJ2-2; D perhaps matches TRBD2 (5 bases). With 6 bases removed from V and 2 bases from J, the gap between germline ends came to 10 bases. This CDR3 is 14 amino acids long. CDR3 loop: CASSEGRNTGELFF. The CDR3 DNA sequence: TGTGCCAGCAGCGAGGGCAGAAACACCGGGGAGCTGTTTTTT.

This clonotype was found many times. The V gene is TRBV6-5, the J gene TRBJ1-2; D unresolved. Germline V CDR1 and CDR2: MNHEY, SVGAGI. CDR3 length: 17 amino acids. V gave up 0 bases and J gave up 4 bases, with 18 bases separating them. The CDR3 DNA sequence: TGTGCCAGCAGTTACTCGGCGGCCCTACACCTAACCTATGGCTACACCTTC. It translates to CASSYSAALHLTYGYTF.

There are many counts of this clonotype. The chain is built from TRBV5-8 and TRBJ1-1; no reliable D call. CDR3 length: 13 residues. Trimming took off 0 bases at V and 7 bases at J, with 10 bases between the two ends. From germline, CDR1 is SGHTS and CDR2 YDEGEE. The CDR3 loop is CASSLGLSYEAFF. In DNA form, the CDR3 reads TGTGCCAGCAGCTTGGGGTTATCGTATGAAGCTTTCTTT.

Here the CDR3 reads CASSPESGRMWGYTF. DNA for the CDR3: TGTGCCAGCTCACCAGAATCTGGCAGGATGTGGGGCTACACCTTC. The chain couples TRBV18 to TRBJ1-2; D remains unclear. This CDR3 contains 15 residues. Trimming removed 2 bases from V and 8 bases from J, with 18 bases in between. The germline gives CDR1 KGHSH, CDR2 LQKENI.

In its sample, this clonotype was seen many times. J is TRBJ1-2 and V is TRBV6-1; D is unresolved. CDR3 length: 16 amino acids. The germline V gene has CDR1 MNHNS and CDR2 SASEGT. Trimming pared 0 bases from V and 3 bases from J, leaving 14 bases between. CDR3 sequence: CASSEAAPRGDYGYTF. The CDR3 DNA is TGTGCCAGCAGTGAAGCTGCCCCCCGGGGAGACTATGGCTACACCTTC.

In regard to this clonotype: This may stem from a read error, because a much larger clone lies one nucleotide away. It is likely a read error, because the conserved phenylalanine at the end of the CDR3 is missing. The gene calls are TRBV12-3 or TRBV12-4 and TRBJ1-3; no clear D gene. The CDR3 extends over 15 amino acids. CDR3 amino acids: CASSLDPGSGNTIYY. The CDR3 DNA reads TGTGCCAGCAGCTTAGATCCCGGCTCTGGAAACACCATATATTAT.

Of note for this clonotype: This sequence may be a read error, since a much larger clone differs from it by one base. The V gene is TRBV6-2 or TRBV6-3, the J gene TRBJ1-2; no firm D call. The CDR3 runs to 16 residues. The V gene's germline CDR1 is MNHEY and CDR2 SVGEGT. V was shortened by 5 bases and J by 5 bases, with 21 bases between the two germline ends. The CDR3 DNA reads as TGTGCCAGCAGTCCGTCCTTCGGACGGAGAACTTATGGCTACACCTTC. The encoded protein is CASSPSFGRRTYGYTF.

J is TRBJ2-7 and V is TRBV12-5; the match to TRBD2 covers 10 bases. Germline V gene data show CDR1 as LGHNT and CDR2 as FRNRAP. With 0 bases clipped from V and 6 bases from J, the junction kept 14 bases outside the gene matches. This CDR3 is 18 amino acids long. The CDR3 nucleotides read TGTGCTAGTGGTTTGGTACTCGGGAGAAGCGGGGGGGCGAGCGAGCAGTACTTC. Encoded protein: CASGLVLGRSGGASEQYF.

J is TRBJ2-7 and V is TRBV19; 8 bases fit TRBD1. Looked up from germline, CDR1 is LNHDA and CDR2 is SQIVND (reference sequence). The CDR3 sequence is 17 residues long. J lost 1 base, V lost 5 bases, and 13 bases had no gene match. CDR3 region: CASSAARLRDRSYEQYF. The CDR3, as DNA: TGTGCCAGTAGTGCCGCACGACTCCGGGACAGGTCCTACGAGCAGTACTTC.

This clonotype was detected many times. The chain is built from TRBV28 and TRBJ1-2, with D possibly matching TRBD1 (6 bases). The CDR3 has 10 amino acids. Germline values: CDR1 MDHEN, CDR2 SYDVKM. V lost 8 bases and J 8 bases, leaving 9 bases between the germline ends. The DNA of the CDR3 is TGTGCCAGCCGTAGGGGGGGCTACACCTTC. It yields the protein CASRRGGYTF.

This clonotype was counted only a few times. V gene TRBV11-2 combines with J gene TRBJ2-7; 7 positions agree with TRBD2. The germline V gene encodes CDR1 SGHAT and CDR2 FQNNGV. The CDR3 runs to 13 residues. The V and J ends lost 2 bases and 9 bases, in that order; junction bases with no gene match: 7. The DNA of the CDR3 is TGTGCCAGCAGCTTATCTAGCGGAGCAGGGCAGTACTTC. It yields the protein CASSLSSGAGQYF. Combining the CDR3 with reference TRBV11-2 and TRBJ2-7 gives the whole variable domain EAGVAQSPRYKIIEKRQSVAFWCNPISGHATLYWYQQILGQGPKLLIQFQNNGVVDDSQLPKDRFSAERLKGVDSTLKIQPAKLEDSAVYLCASSLSSGAGQYFGPGTRLTVT.

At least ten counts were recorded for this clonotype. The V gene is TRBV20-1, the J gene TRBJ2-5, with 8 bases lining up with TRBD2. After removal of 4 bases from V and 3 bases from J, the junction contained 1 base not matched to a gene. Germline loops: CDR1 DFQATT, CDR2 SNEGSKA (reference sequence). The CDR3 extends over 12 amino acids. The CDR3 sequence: CSANSGKETQYF. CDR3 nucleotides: TGCAGTGCTAATAGCGGGAAAGAGACCCAGTACTTC.

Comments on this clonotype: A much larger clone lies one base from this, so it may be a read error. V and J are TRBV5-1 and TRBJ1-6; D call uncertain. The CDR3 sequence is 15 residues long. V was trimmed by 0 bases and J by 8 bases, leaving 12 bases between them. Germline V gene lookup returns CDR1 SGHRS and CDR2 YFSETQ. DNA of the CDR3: TGCGCCAGCAGCTTGGGATGGGGTAGCGATTCACCCCTCCACTTT. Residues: CASSLGWGSDSPLHF.